Reported below is one TCR beta chain. The source of the sample is a study of blood T cell repertoires in COVID-19. On the study more broadly: The United States, Italy and Spain supplied acute and convalescent COVID-19 samples.

How the authors handled the data: Amplification from reference gene primers served as the basis for estimated nucleated cell counts. Here immunoSEQ multiplex PCR was the method, and the copy in TCRdb shows in-frame clones only, minus some. The DNA was the basis for D and trimming; V, J and clone size are from that table. This sample yields about 130,000 clones, of which about 80% are seen a single time; more than 35% belongs to the top ten. From germline, CDR1 is SGHNT and CDR2 YYREEE (reference sequence). This CDR3 is built from 14 residues. V lost 0 bases and J 0 bases, leaving 6 bases between the germline ends.

The specimen sequenced was peripheral blood. The V gene is TRBV5-4, the J gene TRBJ1-1; D remains unclear. The sequence was obtained from a man aged 35 to 55 with active or convalescent COVID-19. The CDR3 sequence is CASSLDTVNTEAFF. The CDR3 nucleotides read TGTGCCAGCAGCTTGGATACAGTGAACACTGAAGCTTTCTTT.